This TCR beta chain was identified during a study of T cell responses to AZD1222 COVID-19 vaccine. Turning to the study itself: Pooling was applied to second doses at about 4 or about 12 weeks.

This clone was counted only a few times. The antigen remains unidentified. Study outcomes and limitations: Unmutated variant regions are reportedly targeted by nearly half of spike-specific TCRs.

Between the trimmed V and J ends, which lost 6 bases and 7 bases, there was a span of 18 bases. This CDR3 has 14 residues. CDR1 and CDR2 from the germline V gene are MNHNY and SVGAGI (reference sequence). Only in-frame clones appear in the TCRdb table, and some are missing; sequencing was by immunoSEQ multiplex PCR. This sample has around 100,000 clones, with about 83% found just once. The receptor's source is an adult in good health. The specimen comprised peripheral blood, sampled on day 0 of AZD1222 vaccination. V usage is TRBV6-6 and J usage is TRBJ1-2; possible D gene TRBD1, 5 bases. CDR3 loop: CASSPRGDLGGYTF. The CDR3, as DNA: TGTGCCAGCAGCCCCCGGGGGGATCTGGGTGGCTACACCTTC.